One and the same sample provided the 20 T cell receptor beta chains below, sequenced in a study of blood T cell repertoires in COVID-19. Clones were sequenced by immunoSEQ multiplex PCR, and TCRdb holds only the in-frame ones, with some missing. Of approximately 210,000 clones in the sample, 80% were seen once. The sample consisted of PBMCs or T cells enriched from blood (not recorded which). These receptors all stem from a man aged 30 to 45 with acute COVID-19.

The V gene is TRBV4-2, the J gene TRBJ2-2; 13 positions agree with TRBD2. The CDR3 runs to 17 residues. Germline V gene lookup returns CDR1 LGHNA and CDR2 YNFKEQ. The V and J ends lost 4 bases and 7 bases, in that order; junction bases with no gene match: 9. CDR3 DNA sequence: TGTGCCAGCAGCCTCTATCTTGGACTAGCGGGGGACGGGGAGCTGTTTTTT. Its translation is CASSLYLGLAGDGELFF.

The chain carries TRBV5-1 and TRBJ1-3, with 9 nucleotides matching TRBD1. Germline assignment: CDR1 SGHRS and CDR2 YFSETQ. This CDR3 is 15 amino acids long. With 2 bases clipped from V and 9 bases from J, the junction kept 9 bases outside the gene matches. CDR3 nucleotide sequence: TGCGCCAGCAGCTTAACAGGGGGCGCGATGGGCACCATATATTTT. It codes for CASSLTGGAMGTIYF.

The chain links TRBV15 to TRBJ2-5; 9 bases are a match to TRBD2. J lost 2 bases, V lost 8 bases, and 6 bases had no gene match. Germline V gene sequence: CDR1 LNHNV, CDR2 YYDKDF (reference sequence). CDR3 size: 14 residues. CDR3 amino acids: CATRLAGRQETQYF. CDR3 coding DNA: TGTGCCACCCGGCTAGCGGGGCGACAAGAGACCCAGTACTTC.

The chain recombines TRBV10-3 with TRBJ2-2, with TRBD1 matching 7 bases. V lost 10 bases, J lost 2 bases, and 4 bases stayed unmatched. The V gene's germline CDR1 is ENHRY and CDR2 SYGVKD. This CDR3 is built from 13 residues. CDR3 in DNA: TGTGCCAGCTGGACAGGAAACACCGGGGAGCTGTTTTTT. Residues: CASWTGNTGELFF.

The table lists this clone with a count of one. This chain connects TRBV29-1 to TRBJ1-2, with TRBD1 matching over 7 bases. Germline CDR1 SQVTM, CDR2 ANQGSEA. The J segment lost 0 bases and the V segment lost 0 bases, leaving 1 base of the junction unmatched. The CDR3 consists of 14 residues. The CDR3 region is CSVEDRGANYGYTF. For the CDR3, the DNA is TGCAGCGTTGAAGACAGGGGGGCTAACTATGGCTACACCTTC.

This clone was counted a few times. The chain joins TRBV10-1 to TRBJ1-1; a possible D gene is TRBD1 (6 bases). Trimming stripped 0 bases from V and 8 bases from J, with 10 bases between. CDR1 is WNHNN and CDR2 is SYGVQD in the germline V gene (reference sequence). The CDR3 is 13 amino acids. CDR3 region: CASSESLRGEAFF. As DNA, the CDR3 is TGCGCCAGCAGTGAGTCGTTGAGGGGGGAAGCTTTCTTT.

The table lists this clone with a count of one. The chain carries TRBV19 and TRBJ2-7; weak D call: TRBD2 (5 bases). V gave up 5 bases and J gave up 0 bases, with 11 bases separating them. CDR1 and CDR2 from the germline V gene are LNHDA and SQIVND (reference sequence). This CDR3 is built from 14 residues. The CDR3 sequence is CASSPGLRSYEQYF. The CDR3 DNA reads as TGTGCCAGTAGTCCCGGACTTCGCTCCTACGAGCAGTACTTC.

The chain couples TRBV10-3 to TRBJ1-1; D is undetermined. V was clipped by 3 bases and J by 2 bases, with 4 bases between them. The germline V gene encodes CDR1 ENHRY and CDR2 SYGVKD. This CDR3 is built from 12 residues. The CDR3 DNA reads TGTGCCATCAGTGACTTAAACACTGAAGCTTTCTTT. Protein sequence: CAISDLNTEAFF.

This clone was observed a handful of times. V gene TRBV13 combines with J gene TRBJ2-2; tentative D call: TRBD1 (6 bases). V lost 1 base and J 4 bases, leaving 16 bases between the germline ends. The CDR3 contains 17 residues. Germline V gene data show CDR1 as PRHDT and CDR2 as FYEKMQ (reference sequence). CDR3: CASSLDPTGYATGELFF. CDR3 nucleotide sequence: TGTGCCAGCAGCTTAGACCCCACAGGGTATGCCACCGGGGAGCTGTTTTTT. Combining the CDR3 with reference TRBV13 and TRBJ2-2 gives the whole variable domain AAGVIQSPRHLIKEKRETATLKCYPIPRHDTVYWYQQGPGQDPQFLISFYEKMQSDKGSIPDRFSAQQFSDYHSELNMSSLELGDSALYFCASSLDPTGYATGELFFGEGSRLTVL.

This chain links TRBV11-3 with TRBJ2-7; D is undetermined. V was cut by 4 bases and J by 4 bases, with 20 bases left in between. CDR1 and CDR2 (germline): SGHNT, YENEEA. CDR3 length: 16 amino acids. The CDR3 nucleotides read TGTGCCAGCAGCTCTGAGATGGTGAGTTCCAGGTACGAGCAGTACTTC. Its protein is CASSSEMVSSRYEQYF.

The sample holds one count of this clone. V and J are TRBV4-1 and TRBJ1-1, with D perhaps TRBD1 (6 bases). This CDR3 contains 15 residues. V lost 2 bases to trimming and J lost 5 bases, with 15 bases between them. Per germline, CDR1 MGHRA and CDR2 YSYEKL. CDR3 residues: CASSQQAGGGTEAFF. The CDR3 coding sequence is TGCGCCAGCAGCCAACAGGCGGGGGGCGGGACTGAAGCTTTCTTT.

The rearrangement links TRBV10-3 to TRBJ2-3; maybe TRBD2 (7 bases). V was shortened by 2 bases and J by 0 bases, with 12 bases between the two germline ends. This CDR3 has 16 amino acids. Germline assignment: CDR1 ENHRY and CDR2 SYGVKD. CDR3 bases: TGTGCCATCAGTGAGCGAGGGGGGGCCAGCACAGATACGCAGTATTTT. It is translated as CAISERGGASTDTQYF.

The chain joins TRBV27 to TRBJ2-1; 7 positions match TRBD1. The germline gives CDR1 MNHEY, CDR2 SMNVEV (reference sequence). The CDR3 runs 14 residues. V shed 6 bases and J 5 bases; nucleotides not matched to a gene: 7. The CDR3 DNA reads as TGTGCCAGCAGCTACGGGACAGTCAACAATGAGCAGTTCTTC. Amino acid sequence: CASSYGTVNNEQFF.

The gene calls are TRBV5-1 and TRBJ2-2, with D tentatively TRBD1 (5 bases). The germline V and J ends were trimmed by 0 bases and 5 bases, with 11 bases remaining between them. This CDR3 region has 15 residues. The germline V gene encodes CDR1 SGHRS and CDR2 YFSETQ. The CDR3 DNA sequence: TGCGCCAGCAGCTTGGATGGGGCAGGTACCGGGGAGCTGTTTTTT. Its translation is CASSLDGAGTGELFF.

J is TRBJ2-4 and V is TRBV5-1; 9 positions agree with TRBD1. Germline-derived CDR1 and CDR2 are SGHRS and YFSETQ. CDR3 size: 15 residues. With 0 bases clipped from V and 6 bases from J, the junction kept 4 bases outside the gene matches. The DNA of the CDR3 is TGCGCCAGCAGCTTGGCCCCGGGACAGGGAAACATTCAGTACTTC. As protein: CASSLAPGQGNIQYF.

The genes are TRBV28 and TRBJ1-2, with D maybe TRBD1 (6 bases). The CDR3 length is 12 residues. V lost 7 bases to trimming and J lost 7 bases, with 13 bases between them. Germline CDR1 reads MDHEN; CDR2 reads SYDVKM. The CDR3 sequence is CASTRGHGGYTF. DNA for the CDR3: TGTGCCAGCACCAGGGGCCATGGTGGCTACACCTTC.

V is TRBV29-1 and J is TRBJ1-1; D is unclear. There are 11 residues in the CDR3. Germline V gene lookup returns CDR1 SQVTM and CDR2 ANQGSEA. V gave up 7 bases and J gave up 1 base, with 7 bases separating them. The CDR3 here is CSAYKNTEAFF. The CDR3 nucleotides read TGCAGCGCGTACAAGAACACTGAAGCTTTCTTT. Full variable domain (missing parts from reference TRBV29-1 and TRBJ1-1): SAVISQKPSRDICQRGTSLTIQCQVDSQVTMMFWYRQQPGQSLTLIATANQGSEATYESGFVIDKFPISRPNLTFSTLTVSNMSPEDSSIYLCSAYKNTEAFFGQGTRLTVV.

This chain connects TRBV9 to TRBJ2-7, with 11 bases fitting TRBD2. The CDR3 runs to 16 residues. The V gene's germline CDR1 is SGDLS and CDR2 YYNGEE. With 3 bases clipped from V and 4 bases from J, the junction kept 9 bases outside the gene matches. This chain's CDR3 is CASSASGTSGSYEQYF. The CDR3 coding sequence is TGTGCCAGCAGCGCCTCCGGGACTAGCGGTTCTTACGAGCAGTACTTC.

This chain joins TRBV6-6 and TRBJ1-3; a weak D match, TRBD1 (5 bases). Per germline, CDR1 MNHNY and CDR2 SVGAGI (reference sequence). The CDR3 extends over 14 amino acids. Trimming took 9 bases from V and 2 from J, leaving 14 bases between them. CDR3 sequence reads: CASRDSRTGNTIYF. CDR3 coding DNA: TGTGCCAGTCGTGACAGCCGCACTGGAAACACCATATATTTT.

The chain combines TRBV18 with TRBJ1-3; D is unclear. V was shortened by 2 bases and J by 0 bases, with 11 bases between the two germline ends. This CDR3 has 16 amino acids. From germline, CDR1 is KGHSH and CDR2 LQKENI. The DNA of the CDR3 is TGTGCCAGCTCACCAAACGCCCCGGGCTCTGGAAACACCATATATTTT. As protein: CASSPNAPGSGNTIYF.